Reported below is one TCR beta chain. Only in-frame clones appear in the TCRdb table, and some are missing; sequencing was by immunoSEQ multiplex PCR. The sample records under 55,000 clones, over 75% being singletons. The study collected 1 to 8 samples per patient, pretreatment and on-treatment. The sample is drawn from a study of PD-L1 blockade in urothelial cancer. Overall study context: Atezolizumab, begun by patients in about 2014, was given at 1,200 mg intravenously every 3 weeks. After treatment start, blood was analyzed at 3 weeks (second dose) and at 6 weeks.

Trimming at V came to 10 bases and at J to 5 bases, leaving 9 bases not matched to a gene. CDR3 length equals 13 residues. Per germline, CDR1 MNHEY and CDR2 SMNVEV (reference sequence). This chain links TRBV27 with TRBJ1-2; 8 bases align to TRBD1. The sequence derives from a man in his forties with urothelial cancer. Here the sequenced sample was PBMCs, taken around atezolizumab (anti-PD-L1) treatment. CDR3 nucleotides: TGTGCCACTCCACAGGGGGTTAGGTATGGCTACACCTTC. Its protein product is CATPQGVRYGYTF.